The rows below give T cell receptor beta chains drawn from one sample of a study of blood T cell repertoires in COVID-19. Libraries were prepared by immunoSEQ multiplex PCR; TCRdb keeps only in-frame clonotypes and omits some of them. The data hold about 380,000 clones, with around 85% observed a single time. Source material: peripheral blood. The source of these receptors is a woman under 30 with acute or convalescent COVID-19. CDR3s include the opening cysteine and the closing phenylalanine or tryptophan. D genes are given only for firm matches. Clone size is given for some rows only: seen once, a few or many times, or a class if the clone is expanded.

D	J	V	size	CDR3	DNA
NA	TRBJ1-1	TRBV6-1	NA	CASSEGLIYFYRAFF	TGTGCCAGCAGTGAAGGACTAATATACTTCTACCGCGCTTTCTTT
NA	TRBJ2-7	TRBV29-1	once	CSVEGGSVYEQYF	TGCAGCGTTGAAGGAGGGAGTGTTTACGAGCAGTACTTC
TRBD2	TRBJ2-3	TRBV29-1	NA	CSVEWREGPDTQYF	TGCAGCGTTGAATGGCGGGAGGGGCCAGATACGCAGTATTTT
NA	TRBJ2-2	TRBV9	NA	CASIRTGGELFF	TGTGCCAGCATCAGAACGGGAGGGGAGCTGTTTTTT
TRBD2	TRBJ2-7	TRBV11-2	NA	CASSSRGGSYEQYF	TGTGCCAGCAGCTCCCGGGGGGGGTCCTACGAGCAGTACTTC
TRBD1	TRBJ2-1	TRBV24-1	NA	CATSVSDRGTKNEQFF	TGTGCCACCAGTGTCTCGGACAGGGGGACGAAAAATGAGCAGTTCTTC
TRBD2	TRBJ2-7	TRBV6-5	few	CASSPGAGGRPEQYF	TGTGCCAGCAGTCCCGGCGCGGGGGGACGCCCCGAGCAGTACTTC
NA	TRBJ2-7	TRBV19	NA	CASSFTGTQALEQYF	TGTGCCAGTAGTTTTACCGGGACTCAAGCTCTCGAGCAGTACTTC
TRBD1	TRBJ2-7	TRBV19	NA	CASSMTGFYEQYF	TGTGCCAGTAGTATGACAGGGTTCTACGAGCAGTACTTC
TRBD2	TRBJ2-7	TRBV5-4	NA	CASSFGGLAGVNEQYF	TGTGCCAGCAGCTTCGGTGGCCTAGCGGGAGTGAACGAGCAGTACTTC
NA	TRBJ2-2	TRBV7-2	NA	CASSLVYGSAGELFF	TGTGCCAGCAGCTTAGTCTACGGTTCGGCCGGGGAGCTGTTTTTT
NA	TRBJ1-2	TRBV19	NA	CASSMGQGRQGYTF	TGTGCCAGTAGTATGGGGCAGGGAAGACAAGGCTACACCTTC
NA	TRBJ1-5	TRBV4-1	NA	CASSQGGNQPQHF	TGCGCCAGCAGCCAGGGCGGCAATCAGCCCCAGCATTTT